A selection of T cell receptor beta chains follows, all from one sample in a study of T cells in Graves' hyperthyroidism and ophthalmopathy. One entry per CDR3 protein results from TCRdb running MiXCR on the multiplex PCR reads. The sample has under 400,000 distinct CDR3 sequences, around a sixth seen once. The material sequenced was blood. The receptor set was obtained from a woman aged 18-30 years with Graves' hyperthyroidism that later progressed to Graves' ophthalmopathy. The CDR3 runs from the conserved cysteine through the conserved F or W. Fields, in order: D gene, J gene, V gene, clone size, CDR3 DNA, CDR3 protein. D genes are given only for firm matches. Where a row states a size, it is once, few, many or the class of an expanded clone; other rows omit it.

>TRBD2|TRBJ2-7|TRBV7-6|.
TGTGCCAGCAGCTTAGCCCTAGCGGGAGCCCGGGGGGAGCAGTACTTC
CASSLALAGARGEQYF
>TRBD2|TRBJ2-5|TRBV4-2|many
TGTGCCAGCAGCCAAGAGGCGGTAGCGGGAGGGGAGACCCAGTACTTC
CASSQEAVAGGETQYF
>.|TRBJ2-1|TRBV5-1|.
TGCGCCAGCAGGTCGCCCCCCCATGAGCAGTTCTTC
CASRSPPHEQFF
>.|TRBJ2-3|TRBV7-9|many
TGTGCCAGCACCGGAACGGGGGCCCGCTCAGATACGCAGTATTTT
CASTGTGARSDTQYF
>.|TRBJ2-3|TRBV28|many
TGTGCCAGCAGTTTATATGGAATAGTCACAGATACGCAGTATTTT
CASSLYGIVTDTQYF
>.|TRBJ2-1|TRBV7-8|.
TGTGCCAGCAGCGATGGGCCGGGTTCCCACAATGAGCAGTTCTTC
CASSDGPGSHNEQFF
>.|TRBJ2-1|TRBV28|.
TGTGCCAGCCAAGCCACGGGAGCCTACAATGAGCAGTTCTTC
CASQATGAYNEQFF
>.|TRBJ2-5|TRBV6-1|many
TGTGCCAGCAGGACAGCAGAGACCCAGTACTTC
CASRTAETQYF
>.|TRBJ2-7|TRBV5-8|.
TGTGCCAGCAGCTCGACGAGCGGGTTCTCCTACGAGCAGTACTTC
CASSSTSGFSYEQYF
>.|TRBJ2-7|TRBV30|few
TGTGCCTGGAGTCTCCGTTCTGCCCGATACGAGCAGTACTTC
CAWSLRSARYEQYF
>.|TRBJ2-1|TRBV12-3/TRBV12-4|.
TGTGCCGGCAGTTTAGGGGGAGGGGGTGAGCAGTTCTTC
CAGSLGGGGEQFF
>.|TRBJ1-1|TRBV7-9|.
TGTGCCAGCAGCTTTAGGGAACTCGACGGCCACGGGGTGAACACTGAAGCTTTCTTT
CASSFRELDGHGVNTEAFF
>TRBD2|TRBJ2-7|TRBV10-3|.
TGTGCCATCAGTGAGGAACTAGCGGGCTCCTACGAGCAGTACTTC
CAISEELAGSYEQYF
>.|TRBJ1-5|TRBV6-2/TRBV6-3|few
TGTGCCAGCAGTCCCGACCGGGCGGCCCAGCATTTT
CASSPDRAAQHF
>TRBD1|TRBJ1-5|TRBV19|few
TGTGCCAGTAGTATCGGACAGGGGAAGAGCTGGCAGCCCCAGCATTTT
CASSIGQGKSWQPQHF
>TRBD2|TRBJ2-7|TRBV13|.
TGTGCCAGCAGCTTAGCCGCTAGCGGCGATTACGATTACGAGCAGTACTTC
CASSLAASGDYDYEQYF
>TRBD2|TRBJ2-1|TRBV12-3/TRBV12-4|.
TGTGCCAGCAGTTCCCCGGGACTAGCGGCCTACAATGAGCAGTTCTTC
CASSSPGLAAYNEQFF
>TRBD1|TRBJ2-2|TRBV12-3/TRBV12-4|many
TGTGCCAGCAGTTTTGTCCAGGGGGCAAGCGGGGAGCTGTTTTTT
CASSFVQGASGELFF
>.|TRBJ1-6|TRBV28|many
TGTGCCAGCAGTTTAAGTGAGGAGAATTCACCCCTCCACTTT
CASSLSEENSPLHF
>.|TRBJ2-5|TRBV28|few
TGTGCCAGCAGCGAATCGGCGGGAAGAGAGACCCAGTACTTC
CASSESAGRETQYF
>TRBD2|TRBJ2-1|TRBV29-1|many
TGCAGCGTCCGACTAGCGGGAGCCTACAATGAGCAGTTCTTC
CSVRLAGAYNEQFF
>TRBD1|TRBJ2-4|TRBV24-1|few
TGTGCCACCAGTGAGGCCGGGACAGCAAACATTCAGTACTTC
CATSEAGTANIQYF
>TRBD1|TRBJ1-4|TRBV5-1|.
TGCGCCAGCAGCTTGAGGGGGACAGGGGAAACTAATGAAAAACTGTTTTTT
CASSLRGTGETNEKLFF
>.|TRBJ1-5|TRBV29-1|many
TGCAGCGTTGGTGACAGCCGGGGTAATCAGCCCCAGCATTTT
CSVGDSRGNQPQHF
>TRBD1|TRBJ2-6|TRBV19|.
TGTGCCAGTAGTCCGCGGACAGGGGCCATACTTTCTGGGGCCAACGTCCTGACTTTC
CASSPRTGAILSGANVLTF
>TRBD1|TRBJ2-2|TRBV4-2|.
TGTGCCAGCAGCCGGCACGACAGGGTGGACACCGGGGAGCTGTTTTTT
CASSRHDRVDTGELFF
>.|TRBJ2-3|TRBV14|.
TGTGCCAGCAGCCCCCGACAGACTAGCACAGATACGCAGTATTTT
CASSPRQTSTDTQYF
>TRBD2|TRBJ2-4|TRBV5-4|few
TGTGCCAGCAGCTTAACTAGCGGGAGGATTGTCGAAAACATTCAGTACTTC
CASSLTSGRIVENIQYF
>.|TRBJ1-4|TRBV4-2|few
TGTGCCAGCAGCCAAGACTGGGGGACGCTAACTAATGAAAAACTGTTTTTT
CASSQDWGTLTNEKLFF
>TRBD2|TRBJ2-7|TRBV2|many
TGTGCCAGCATGAAACTAGCGGGACTCTACGAGCAGTACTTC
CASMKLAGLYEQYF
>.|TRBJ1-4|TRBV11-2|many
TGTGCCAGCAGGCCGATCGGGGGGAGGAATGAAAAACTGTTTTTT
CASRPIGGRNEKLFF
>TRBD2|TRBJ2-2|TRBV5-1|.
TGCGCCAGCAGTAGCGGGAGGGCCCAGAAACCCGGGGAGCTGTTTTTT
CASSSGRAQKPGELFF
>.|TRBJ2-5|TRBV28|many
TGTGCCAGCAGCCCAGGGATCTCGTACCAAGAGACCCAGTACTTC
CASSPGISYQETQYF
>TRBD1|TRBJ2-1|TRBV3-1|.
TGTGCCAGCAGCCGAAGGACAGGGGGCGATGAGCAGTTCTTC
CASSRRTGGDEQFF